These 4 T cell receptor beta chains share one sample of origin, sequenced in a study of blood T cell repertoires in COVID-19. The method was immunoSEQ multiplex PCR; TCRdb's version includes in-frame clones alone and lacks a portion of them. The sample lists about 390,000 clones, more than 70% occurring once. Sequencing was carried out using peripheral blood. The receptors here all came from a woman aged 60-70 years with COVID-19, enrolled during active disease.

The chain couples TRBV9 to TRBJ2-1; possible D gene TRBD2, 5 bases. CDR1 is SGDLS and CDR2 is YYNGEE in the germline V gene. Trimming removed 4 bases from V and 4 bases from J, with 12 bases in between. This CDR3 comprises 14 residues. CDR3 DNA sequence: TGTGCCAGCAGCACCAGGACTCGTTACAATGAGCAGTTCTTC. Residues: CASSTRTRYNEQFF.

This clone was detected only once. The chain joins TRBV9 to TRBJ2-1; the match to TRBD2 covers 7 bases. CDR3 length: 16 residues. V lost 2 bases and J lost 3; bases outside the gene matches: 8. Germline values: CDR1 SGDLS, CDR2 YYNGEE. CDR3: CASSVRGDGNYNEQFF. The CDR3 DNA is TGTGCCAGCAGCGTTCGGGGGGATGGAAACTACAATGAGCAGTTCTTC.

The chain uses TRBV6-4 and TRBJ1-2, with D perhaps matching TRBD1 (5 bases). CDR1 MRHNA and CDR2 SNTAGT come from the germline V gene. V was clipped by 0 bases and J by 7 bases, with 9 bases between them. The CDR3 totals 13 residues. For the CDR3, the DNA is TGTGCCAGCAGTGACTCGGGGGGTTTTGGCTACACCTTC. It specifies CASSDSGGFGYTF.

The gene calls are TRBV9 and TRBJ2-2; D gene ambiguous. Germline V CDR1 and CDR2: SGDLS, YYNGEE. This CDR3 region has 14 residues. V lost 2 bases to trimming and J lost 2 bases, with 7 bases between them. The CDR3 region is CASSVLTNTGELFF. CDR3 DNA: TGTGCCAGCAGCGTTCTCACAAACACCGGGGAGCTGTTTTTT. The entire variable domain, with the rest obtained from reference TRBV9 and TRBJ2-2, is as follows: DSGVTQTPKHLITATGQRVTLRCSPRSGDLSVYWYQQSLDQGLQFLIQYYNGEERAKGNILERFSAQQFPDLHSELNLSSLELGDSALYFCASSVLTNTGELFFGEGSRLTVL.